The 19 T cell receptor beta chains given below trace back to one sample, sequenced in a study of CD8 T cells in ankylosing spondylitis. Using its own MiXCR run on the 5' RACE reads, TCRdb lists one record per CDR3 protein. The sample consists of some 39,000 distinct CDR3 sequences, approximately 10% of them appearing once. The sequenced sample consisted of synovial fluid, either unsorted or a sorted T cell fraction (not recorded which). Receptors were obtained from a male donor with ankylosing spondylitis.

V is TRBV20-1 and J is TRBJ2-7; D is uncertain. This CDR3 is 12 amino acids long. Germline CDR1 is DFQATT and CDR2 is SNEGSKA (reference sequence). Trimming took 6 bases from V and 4 from J, leaving 13 bases between them. In DNA, the CDR3 is TGCAGTGCGACGGGTCTGGGTTACGAGCAGTACTTC. Its translation is CSATGLGYEQYF.

This clonotype was seen at least ten times. The chain employs TRBV6-5 and TRBJ2-1; no clear D. V was cut by 0 bases and J by 6 bases, with 6 bases left in between. Germline assignment: CDR1 MNHEY and CDR2 SVGAGI. The CDR3 loop spans 13 amino acids. The CDR3 sequence: CASSYSMSNEQFF. In nucleotides, the CDR3 is TGTGCCAGCAGTTACTCGATGTCCAATGAGCAGTTCTTC.

Comment on this clonotype: A read error may be the cause here, since a much bigger clone is one base away. The V gene is TRBV28, the J gene TRBJ2-5, with D perhaps being TRBD1 or TRBD2 (5 bases each). Germline V CDR1 and CDR2: MDHEN, SYDVKM. The CDR3 has 16 residues. CDR3 loop: CASSHPGREAQETQHF. CDR3 DNA sequence: TGTGCCAGCAGTCACCCGGGACGAGAGGCCCAAGAGACCCAGCACTTC.

This clonotype has a count of ten or more. The chain carries TRBV24-1 and TRBJ2-2; 7 bases match TRBD1. Germline trimming cut 6 bases from V and 7 bases from J; bases unmatched to any gene: 1. Germline V gene data show CDR1 as KGHDR and CDR2 as SFDVKD. The CDR3 is 12 residues long. This CDR3 reads CATSYRGGELFF. CDR3 coding DNA: TGTGCCACCAGTTACAGGGGCGGGGAGCTGTTTTTT.

This clonotype occurred a few times. The V call is TRBV19, the J call TRBJ1-5, with 8 positions matching TRBD1. The trim removed 6 bases at V and 7 bases at J, leaving 8 bases unmatched. Germline-derived CDR1 and CDR2 are LNHDA and SQIVND (reference sequence). The CDR3 totals 14 residues. The CDR3 DNA reads TGTGCCAGTAGGACAGGGGACCCCAGACAGCCCCAGCATTTT. It yields the protein CASRTGDPRQPQHF.

V gene TRBV12-3 or TRBV12-4 combines with J gene TRBJ2-1; D is unresolved. The germline V and J ends were trimmed by 3 bases and 9 bases, with 6 bases remaining between them. The CDR3 has 11 amino acids. CDR3 amino acids: CASSFGGEQFF. CDR3 bases: TGTGCCAGCAGTTTTGGCGGTGAGCAGTTCTTC.

This clonotype was seen a few times. The chain employs TRBV7-2 and TRBJ1-5; possibly TRBD1 for D (6 bases). The CDR3 has 14 amino acids. Germline V gene lookup returns CDR1 SGHTA and CDR2 FQGNSA. The ends were cut back, 2 bases at V and 5 bases at J, with 10 bases in the middle. CDR3 loop: CASSLFAGDQPQHF. CDR3 nucleotide sequence: TGTGCCAGCAGCTTATTCGCAGGGGATCAGCCCCAGCATTTT.

This clonotype was detected many times. DNA for the CDR3: TGTGCCAGCAGCGTAGGTGTGGACAGAGCCTACGAGCAGTACTTC. This sequence encodes CASSVGVDRAYEQYF. The chain employs TRBV9 and TRBJ2-7; possible D gene TRBD1, 6 bases. The germline gives CDR1 SGDLS, CDR2 YYNGEE. V was trimmed by 0 bases and J by 2 bases, leaving 12 bases between them. The CDR3 covers 15 residues.

This clonotype has only a few counts. The rearrangement joins TRBV5-6 to TRBJ2-7; D is perhaps TRBD1 (7 bases). Trimming stripped 6 bases from V and 1 base from J, with 20 bases between. The CDR3 is 16 amino acids. CDR1 is SGHDT and CDR2 is YYEEEE in the germline V gene. In nucleotides, the CDR3 is TGTGCCAGCACCCCAGGAGGGGGCGCATCGTCCTACGAGCAGTACTTC. It translates to CASTPGGGASSYEQYF.

This clonotype was counted only a few times. This chain uses TRBV5-1 with TRBJ2-1; 8 nucleotides match TRBD2. CDR3 length: 18 amino acids. The junction had 16 bases not matched to a gene; V was cut back by 0 bases and J by 8 bases. Germline loops: CDR1 SGHRS, CDR2 YFSETQ. CDR3 sequence (DNA): TGCGCCAGCAGCTTGGGGGGTGCGGGGAGCGGGAGATTCTATGAGCAGTTCTTC. This encodes CASSLGGAGSGRFYEQFF.

V gene TRBV7-2 combines with J gene TRBJ2-7, with 8 bases matching TRBD2. CDR1 is SGHTA and CDR2 is FQGNSA in the germline V gene. The CDR3 runs 14 residues. J was trimmed by 4 bases and V by 8 bases; bases with no gene match: 10. The CDR3 is CASGRLGGRYEQYF. The DNA of the CDR3 is TGTGCCAGCGGTAGACTAGGCGGGAGGTACGAGCAGTACTTC.

The V gene is TRBV7-2, the J gene TRBJ1-4; 8 positions agree with TRBD1. Per the germline V gene, CDR1 is SGHTA and CDR2 is FQGNSA. This CDR3 region has 16 residues. Germline trimming cut 1 base from V and 4 bases from J; bases unmatched to any gene: 5. CDR3 bases: TGTGCCAGCAGCTTAGGGGGACAGGCCTTTAATGAAAAACTGTTTTTT. It translates to CASSLGGQAFNEKLFF.

This clonotype was recorded at least ten times. V usage is TRBV18 and J usage is TRBJ1-5, with a weak D call TRBD1 (5 bases). V was clipped by 1 base and J by 3 bases, with 7 bases between them. The V gene's germline CDR1 is KGHSH and CDR2 LQKENI. The CDR3 runs 14 residues. CDR3 protein: CASSPRDHNQPQHF. CDR3 coding DNA: TGTGCCAGCTCACCACGGGACCACAATCAGCCCCAGCATTTT.

This clonotype showed up just a few times. The chain joins TRBV18 to TRBJ2-7; 8 bases are shared with TRBD1. The CDR3 totals 13 residues. V lost 6 bases to trimming and J lost 7 bases; unmatched junction nucleotides: 8. From germline, CDR1 is KGHSH and CDR2 LQKENI. Here the CDR3 reads CASSQGQAGEQYF. CDR3 bases: TGTGCCAGCTCCCAGGGACAGGCGGGTGAGCAGTACTTC.

The DNA of the CDR3 is TGTGCCAGCAGTTTACGACTAGCGGGCATCTACGAGCAGTACTTC. Translated: CASSLRLAGIYEQYF. This chain connects TRBV12-3 or TRBV12-4 to TRBJ2-7, with TRBD2 matching over 10 bases. The CDR3 has 15 residues. V lost 2 bases, J lost 3 bases, and 4 bases stayed unmatched.

This clonotype was seen only a few times. V usage is TRBV2 and J usage is TRBJ2-4, with 8 bases lining up with TRBD1. This CDR3 is built from 15 residues. The J segment lost 1 base and the V segment lost 5 bases, leaving 4 bases of the junction unmatched. CDR1 and CDR2 (germline): SNHLY, FYNNEI. CDR3 sequence reads: CASSSRQGAKNIQYF. The CDR3 bases are TGTGCCAGCAGTAGCCGACAGGGGGCCAAAAACATTCAGTACTTC.

This chain joins TRBV7-2 and TRBJ1-2; possibly TRBD1 for D (6 bases). The V end was cut by 1 base, the J end by 7 bases, with 16 bases between. The germline V gene encodes CDR1 SGHTA and CDR2 FQGNSA. The CDR3 is 15 amino acids. CDR3 residues: CASSLGGGARSGYTF. CDR3 nucleotides: TGTGCCAGCAGCTTAGGCGGGGGGGCGCGTAGTGGCTACACCTTC.

This clonotype was recorded at least ten times. The gene calls are TRBV4-3 and TRBJ2-7; D may be TRBD2 (5 bases). Deletions cut 4 bases from V and 3 bases from J, with 13 bases between. The CDR3 contains 14 residues. Germline CDR1 and CDR2: LGHNA and YSLEER. CDR3 loop: CASSPRLDYYEQYF. The DNA for the CDR3 is TGCGCCAGCAGCCCCCGCTTAGACTACTACGAGCAGTACTTC.

This clonotype has more than one count but fewer than ten. The rearrangement joins TRBV7-6 to TRBJ2-1; tentative D call: TRBD2 (5 bases). Germline values: CDR1 SGHVS, CDR2 FNYEAQ. CDR3 size: 15 residues. Trimming removed 0 bases from V and 10 bases from J, with 16 bases in between. CDR3 protein: CASSLAPGLVDEQFF. The CDR3 DNA follows: TGTGCCAGCAGCTTAGCGCCCGGACTGGTGGACGAGCAGTTCTTC.